The clone carrying this TCR beta chain has just one count. Its specificity is not known. 60 Vbeta and 13 Jbeta primers were used in PCR. Data came from immunoSEQ multiplex PCR; TCRdb stores just in-frame clones and leaves some out. The profile shows 190,000 or so clones, roughly four fifths of them singletons. This record belongs to a study of cytomegalovirus exposure and HLA in healthy donors. Study-wide context: Tens of millions of unique TCRs from HLA-typed donors made up an early data release.

Study results and caveats: Some TCR beta chains (roughly 160 of them) were listed as cytomegalovirus-associated. By a later analysis, the bulk of CMV-associated TCR beta chains appeared HLA-restricted.

The CDR3 runs 15 residues. The TCR originated in a man aged 45-65 years in good health and CMV-seronegative. The sequencing sample was made of PBMCs. The chain carries TRBV21-1 and TRBJ2-5; the table names TRBD2, a call not compared with the DNA. TRBV21-1 is noted as a pseudogene. The CDR3 coding sequence is TGTGCCAGCAGCAAAGGATGGCAGGGCAGGGAGGCCCAGTACTTC. This sequence encodes CASSKGWQGREAQYF.